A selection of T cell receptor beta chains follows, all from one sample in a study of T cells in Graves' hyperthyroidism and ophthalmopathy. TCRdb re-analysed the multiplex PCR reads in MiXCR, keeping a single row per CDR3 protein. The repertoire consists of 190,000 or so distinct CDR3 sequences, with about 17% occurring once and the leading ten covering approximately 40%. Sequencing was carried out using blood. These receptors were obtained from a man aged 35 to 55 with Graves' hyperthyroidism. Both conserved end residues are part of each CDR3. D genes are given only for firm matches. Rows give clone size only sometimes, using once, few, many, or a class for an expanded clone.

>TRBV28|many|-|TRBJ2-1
CASSFQGASYNEQFF
TGTGCCAGCAGTTTCCAGGGTGCCTCCTACAATGAGCAGTTCTTC
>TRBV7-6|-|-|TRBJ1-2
CASNFNSTGVYGYTF
TGTGCCAGCAACTTTAATTCTACAGGCGTCTATGGCTACACCTTC
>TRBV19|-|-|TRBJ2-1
CASSRGLEGNEQFF
TGTGCCAGTAGTAGGGGACTCGAGGGCAATGAGCAGTTCTTC
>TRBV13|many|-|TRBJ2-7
CASSPSGTRPYEQYF
TGTGCCAGCAGCCCTTCCGGGACAAGACCCTACGAGCAGTACTTC
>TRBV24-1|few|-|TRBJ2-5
CATSDSTPQGPGETQYF
TGTGCCACCAGTGATTCAACCCCGCAGGGTCCCGGAGAGACCCAGTACTTC
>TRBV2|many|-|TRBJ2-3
CASRIQGGGQYF
TGTGCCAGCAGGATACAGGGGGGGGGGCAGTATTTT
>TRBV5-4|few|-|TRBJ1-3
CASSLESTSGNTIYF
TGTGCCAGCAGCTTGGAGTCCACCTCTGGAAACACCATATATTTT
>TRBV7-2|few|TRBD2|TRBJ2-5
CASSLSSGMGETQYF
TGTGCCAGCAGCTTATCTAGCGGGATGGGGGAGACCCAGTACTTC
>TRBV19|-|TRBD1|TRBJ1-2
CASTDRDYGYTF
TGTGCCAGTACGGACAGGGACTATGGCTACACCTTC
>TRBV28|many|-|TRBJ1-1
CASSERLGPRGNTEAFF
TGTGCCAGCAGCGAGCGACTAGGGCCGCGGGGGAACACTGAAGCTTTCTTT
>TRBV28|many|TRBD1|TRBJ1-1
CATKLTGAEAFF
TGTGCCACGAAACTCACAGGGGCTGAAGCTTTCTTT
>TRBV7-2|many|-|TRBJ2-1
CASSPLGGYNEQFF
TGTGCCAGCAGCCCTCTCGGAGGGTACAATGAGCAGTTCTTC
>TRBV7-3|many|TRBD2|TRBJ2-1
CASSLRAGVSYNEQFF
TGTGCCAGCAGCTTACGAGCGGGGGTGTCCTACAATGAGCAGTTCTTC
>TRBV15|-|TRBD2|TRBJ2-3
CATSRVRGGSLSTDTQYF
TGTGCCACCAGCAGAGTGCGGGGGGGATCCCTTAGCACAGATACGCAGTATTTT
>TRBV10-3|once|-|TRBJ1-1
CAIRMGGNTEAFF
TGTGCCATCAGAATGGGAGGGAACACTGAAGCTTTCTTT
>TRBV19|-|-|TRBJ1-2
CASTPVSGNGYTF
TGTGCCAGCACCCCCGTGTCTGGTAATGGCTACACCTTC
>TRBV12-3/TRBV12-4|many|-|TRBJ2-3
CASSFASLSTDTQYF
TGTGCCAGCAGTTTCGCCTCCTTATCCACAGATACGCAGTATTTT
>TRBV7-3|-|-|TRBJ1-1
CASPGGGGVGPIEAFF
TGTGCCAGCCCCGGGGGGGGGGGCGTGGGTCCTATCGAAGCTTTCTTT
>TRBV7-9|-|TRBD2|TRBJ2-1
CASSLLIAGASNEQFF
TGTGCCAGCAGCTTACTGATAGCGGGAGCGTCCAATGAGCAGTTCTTC
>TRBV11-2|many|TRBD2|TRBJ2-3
CASKHGLAGRTDTQYF
TGTGCCAGCAAGCATGGACTAGCGGGACGCACAGATACGCAGTATTTT
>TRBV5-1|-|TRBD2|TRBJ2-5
CASSQGNSGGGETQYF
TGCGCCAGCAGCCAGGGAAATAGCGGGGGGGGAGAGACCCAGTACTTC
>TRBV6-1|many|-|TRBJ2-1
CASTGTTLINEQFF
TGTGCCAGCACCGGGACCACCTTGATCAATGAGCAGTTCTTC
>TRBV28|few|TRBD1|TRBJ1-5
CASQAGQPDQPQHF
TGTGCCAGTCAGGCGGGACAGCCGGATCAGCCCCAGCATTTT
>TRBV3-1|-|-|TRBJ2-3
CASSQGGITDTQYF
TGTGCCAGCAGCCAAGGGGGAATCACAGATACGCAGTATTTT
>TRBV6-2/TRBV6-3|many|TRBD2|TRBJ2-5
CASSLLAWETQYF
TGTGCCAGCAGCCTACTAGCGTGGGAGACCCAGTACTTC
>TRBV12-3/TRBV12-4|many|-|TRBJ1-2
CASSLEVEGYTF
TGTGCCAGCAGTTTAGAGGTTGAAGGCTACACCTTC
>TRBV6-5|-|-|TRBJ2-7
CASSYSGTAPYEQYF
TGTGCCAGCAGTTACTCAGGGACTGCGCCCTACGAGCAGTACTTC
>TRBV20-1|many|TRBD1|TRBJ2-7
CSATDRDYEQYF
TGCAGTGCTACCGACAGGGACTACGAGCAGTACTTC
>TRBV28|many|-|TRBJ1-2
CASSPEGRPNIVYTF
TGTGCCAGCAGTCCTGAGGGACGCCCCAATATTGTCTACACCTTC
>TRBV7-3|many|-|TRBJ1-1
CASSDGGEAFF
TGTGCCAGCAGCGACGGGGGTGAAGCTTTCTTT
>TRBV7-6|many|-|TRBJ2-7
CASSPGRQGTVYEQYF
TGTGCCAGCAGCCCGGGACGGCAGGGAACGGTCTACGAGCAGTACTTC
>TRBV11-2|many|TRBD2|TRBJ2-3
CASSLVIAGDPTDTQYF
TGTGCCAGCAGCTTAGTAATAGCGGGGGACCCCACAGATACGCAGTATTTT
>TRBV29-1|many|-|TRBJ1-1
CSVDPGRTEAFF
TGCAGCGTTGATCCGGGTCGGACTGAAGCTTTCTTT
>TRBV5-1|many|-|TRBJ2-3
CASSEGGSDTQYF
TGCGCCAGCAGCGAGGGGGGCTCAGATACGCAGTATTTT
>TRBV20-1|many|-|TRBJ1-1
CSADLRGREAEAFF
TGCAGTGCCGACCTTCGGGGGCGCGAGGCTGAAGCTTTCTTT
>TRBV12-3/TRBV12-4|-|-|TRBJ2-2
CASSWGSNTGELFF
TGTGCCAGCAGTTGGGGCAGTAACACCGGGGAGCTGTTTTTT
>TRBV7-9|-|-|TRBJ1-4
CASSLASFLVTTNEKLFF
TGTGCCAGCAGCTTAGCTTCATTTTTGGTCACAACTAATGAAAAACTGTTTTTT
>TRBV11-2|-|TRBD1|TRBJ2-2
CASSLSQGRTGELFF
TGTGCCAGCAGCTTATCACAGGGGCGCACCGGGGAGCTGTTTTTT
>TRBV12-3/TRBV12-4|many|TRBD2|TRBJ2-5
CASVSSGGLAQYF
TGTGCCAGCGTGTCTAGCGGGGGCTTGGCCCAGTACTTC
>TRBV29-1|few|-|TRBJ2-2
CSVGGGPTGELFF
TGCAGCGTGGGGGGGGGCCCGACCGGGGAGCTGTTTTTT
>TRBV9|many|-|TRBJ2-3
CASSPTLPGISTDTQYF
TGTGCCAGCAGCCCTACTCTTCCGGGAATCAGCACAGATACGCAGTATTTT
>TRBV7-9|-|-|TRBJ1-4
CASSSGQSNEKLFF
TGTGCCAGCAGCTCCGGACAGAGTAATGAAAAACTGTTTTTT
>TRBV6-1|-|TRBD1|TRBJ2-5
CASKLTGGETQYF
TGTGCCAGCAAATTGACAGGGGGCGAGACCCAGTACTTC
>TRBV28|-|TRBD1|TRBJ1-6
CASSLPGQVGSYNSPLHF
TGTGCCAGCAGTTTACCTGGACAGGTCGGCTCCTATAATTCACCCCTCCACTTT
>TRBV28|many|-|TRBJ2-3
CASSFSGGTDTQYF
TGTGCCAGCAGTTTTTCGGGGGGCACAGATACGCAGTATTTT
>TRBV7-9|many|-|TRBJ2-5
CASSPDGGGETQYF
TGTGCCAGCTCCCCCGACGGGGGCGGGGAGACCCAGTACTTC
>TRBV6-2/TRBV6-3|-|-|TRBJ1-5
CATHPQGGQSQHF
TGTGCCACCCACCCTCAGGGAGGTCAGTCCCAGCATTTT
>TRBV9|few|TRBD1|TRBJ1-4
CASSVRATGGEEKLFF
TGTGCCAGCAGCGTACGGGCGACAGGGGGAGAAGAAAAACTGTTTTTT
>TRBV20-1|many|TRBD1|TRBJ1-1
CSAIQGEVTEAFF
TGCAGTGCTATACAGGGGGAGGTCACTGAAGCTTTCTTT
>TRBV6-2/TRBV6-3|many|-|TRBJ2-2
CASSSNTRFTGELFF
TGTGCCAGCAGTTCAAATACTAGATTCACCGGGGAGCTGTTTTTT
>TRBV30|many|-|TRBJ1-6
CAWSVYFTMGRDNSPLHF
TGTGCCTGGAGTGTCTACTTTACCATGGGGCGAGATAATTCACCCCTCCACTTT
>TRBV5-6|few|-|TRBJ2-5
CASSLDKTGWGETQYF
TGTGCCAGCAGCTTGGACAAGACAGGCTGGGGAGAGACCCAGTACTTC
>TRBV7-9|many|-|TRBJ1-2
CASSSGPSYGYTF
TGTGCCAGCAGCTCCGGACCTAGCTATGGCTACACCTTC
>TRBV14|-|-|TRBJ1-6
CASSQFRTDSPLHF
TGTGCCAGCAGCCAGTTTCGGACAGATTCACCCCTCCACTTT
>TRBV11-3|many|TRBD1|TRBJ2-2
CASSQDDRGLTGELFF
TGTGCCAGCAGCCAAGACGACAGGGGACTCACCGGGGAGCTGTTTTTT
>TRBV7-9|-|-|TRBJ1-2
CASSLQQNNYGYTF
TGTGCCAGCAGCTTACAACAGAATAACTATGGCTACACCTTC
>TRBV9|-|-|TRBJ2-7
CASSLRLHYEQYF
TGTGCCAGCAGTTTGCGACTCCACTACGAGCAGTACTTC
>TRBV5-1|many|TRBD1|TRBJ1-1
CASSPYPGGAGTEAFF
TGCGCCAGCAGCCCCTATCCAGGGGGCGCGGGCACTGAAGCTTTCTTT
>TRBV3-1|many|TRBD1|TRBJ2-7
CASSRGQDSYEQYF
TGTGCCAGCAGCCGGGGACAGGACTCCTACGAGCAGTACTTC